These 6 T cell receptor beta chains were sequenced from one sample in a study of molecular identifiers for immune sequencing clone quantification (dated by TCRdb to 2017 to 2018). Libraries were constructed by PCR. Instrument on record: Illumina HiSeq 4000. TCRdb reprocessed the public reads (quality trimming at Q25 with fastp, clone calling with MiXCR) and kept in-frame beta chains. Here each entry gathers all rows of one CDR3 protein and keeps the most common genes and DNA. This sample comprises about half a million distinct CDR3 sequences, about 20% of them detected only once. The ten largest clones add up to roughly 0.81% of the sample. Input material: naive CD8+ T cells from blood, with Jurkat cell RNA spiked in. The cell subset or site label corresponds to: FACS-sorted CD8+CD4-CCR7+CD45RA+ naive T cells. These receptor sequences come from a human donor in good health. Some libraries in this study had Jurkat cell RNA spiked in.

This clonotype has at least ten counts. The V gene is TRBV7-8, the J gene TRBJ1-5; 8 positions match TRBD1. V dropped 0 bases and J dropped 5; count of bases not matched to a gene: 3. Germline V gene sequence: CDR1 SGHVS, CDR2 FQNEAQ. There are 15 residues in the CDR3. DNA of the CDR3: TGTGCCAGCAGCTTAGCAAACAGGGGGGATCAGCCCCAGCATTTT. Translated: CASSLANRGDQPQHF.

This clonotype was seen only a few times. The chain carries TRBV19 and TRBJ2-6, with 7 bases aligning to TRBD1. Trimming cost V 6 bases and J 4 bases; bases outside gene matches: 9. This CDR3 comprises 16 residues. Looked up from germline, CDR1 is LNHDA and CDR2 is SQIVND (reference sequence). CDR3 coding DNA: TGTGCCAGTAGGACCGAAACAGGGGTCGGGGCCAACGTCCTGACTTTC. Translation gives CASRTETGVGANVLTF.

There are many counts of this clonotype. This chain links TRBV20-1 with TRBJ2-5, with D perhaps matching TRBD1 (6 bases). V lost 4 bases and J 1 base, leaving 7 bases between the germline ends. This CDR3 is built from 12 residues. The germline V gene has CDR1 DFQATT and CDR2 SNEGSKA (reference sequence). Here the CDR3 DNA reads TGCAGTGCTATGGACAGCCAAGAGACCCAGTACTTC. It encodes CSAMDSQETQYF.

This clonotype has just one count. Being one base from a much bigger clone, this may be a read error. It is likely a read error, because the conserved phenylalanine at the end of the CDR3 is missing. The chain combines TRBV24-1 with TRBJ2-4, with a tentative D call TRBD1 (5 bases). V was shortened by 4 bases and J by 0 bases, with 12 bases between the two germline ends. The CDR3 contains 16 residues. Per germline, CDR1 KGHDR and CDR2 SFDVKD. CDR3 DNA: TGTGCCACCAGTGAGACAGCTACACAAGCCAAAAACATTCAGTACATC. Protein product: CATSETATQAKNIQYI.

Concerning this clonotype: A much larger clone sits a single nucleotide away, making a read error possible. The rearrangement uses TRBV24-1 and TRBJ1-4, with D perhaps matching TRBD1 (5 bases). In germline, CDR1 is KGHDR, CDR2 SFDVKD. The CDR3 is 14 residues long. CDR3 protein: CATSSGRGNEKPFF. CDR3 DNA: TGTGCCACCAGTTCCGGGAGGGGTAATGAAAAACCGTTTTTT.

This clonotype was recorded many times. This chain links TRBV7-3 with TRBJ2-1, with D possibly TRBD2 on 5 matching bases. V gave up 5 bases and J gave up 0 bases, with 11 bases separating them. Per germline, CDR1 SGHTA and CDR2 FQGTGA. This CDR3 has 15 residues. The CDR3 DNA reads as TGTGCCAGCAGCGTTAGCGTGAGCTCCTACAATGAGCAGTTCTTC. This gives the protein CASSVSVSSYNEQFF.